Described below is a single T cell receptor (beta chain) sequence and its context. The CDR3 is cut off 3 residues early in the read; its end comes from the germline J gene. The data are from a study of Tregs in tolerant kidney transplant recipients. The nonmyeloablative bone marrow transplants came from related graft donors, with transient mixed chimerism. Unstimulated Tregs (CD4+CD25+CD127-) and CD4+CD25- non-Tregs were sorted from PBMCs. This CDR3 has 15 amino acids. Germline CDR1 is LNHDA and CDR2 is SQIVND (reference sequence). Trimming pared 4 bases from V and 0 bases from J, leaving 12 bases between. Generated by immunoSEQ multiplex PCR, the TCRdb table keeps only in-frame clones and is missing some. Its table lists 25,000 or so clones.

The rearrangement uses TRBV19 and TRBJ2-5; tentatively, D is TRBD2 (6 bases). The sequence was collected from a human patient who received a combined kidney and bone marrow transplant. The graft donor may have contributed some T cells. Specimen: CD4+ T cells from blood (PBMCs), collected 6 months after the transplant. The CDR3 loop reads CASSRRGLYQETQYF. CDR3 DNA, as far as it was read: TGTGCCAGTAGTAGGCGGGGCTTGTACCAAGAGACC.